The following is a T cell receptor beta chain sequence with its context. The data stem from a study of blood T cell repertoires in COVID-19. Overall study context: Sites in the United States, Italy and Spain provided acute and convalescent COVID-19 samples. Nucleic acid was either cDNA or gDNA, and it came from T cells, B-cell-depleted T cells, or PBMCs.

As processed by the authors: By means of reference gene primer amplification, nucleated cell counts were estimated. Data came from immunoSEQ multiplex PCR; TCRdb stores just in-frame clones and leaves some out. The DNA gave D and trimming, while V, J and clone size come from that table. The table has about 150,000 clones, approximately 81% seen once. The CDR3 is 18 amino acids. Losses at the gene ends were 0 bases for V and 6 bases for J; bases not matched to a gene: 11. Looked up from germline, CDR1 is SGHRS and CDR2 is YFSETQ. The TCR originated in a woman at least 80 years old with active or convalescent COVID-19. The chain recombines TRBV5-1 with TRBJ1-4; 10 bases match TRBD1. The material sequenced was peripheral blood. CDR3 coding DNA: TGCGCCAGCAGCTTGGGGACAGGGGGAGTTAGAAGGGATGAAAAACTGTTTTTT. It codes for CASSLGTGGVRRDEKLFF. Full variable domain (rest looked up from reference TRBV5-1 and TRBJ1-4): KAGVTQTPRYLIKTRGQQVTLSCSPISGHRSVSWYQQTPGQGLQFLFEYFSETQRNKGNFPGRFSGRQFSNSRSEMNVSTLELGDSALYLCASSLGTGGVRRDEKLFFGSGTQLSVL.